A selection of T cell receptor beta chains follows, all from one sample in a study of Tregs in tolerant kidney transplant recipients. TCRdb's copy holds only in-frame clones and misses some; the assay was immunoSEQ multiplex PCR. This sample carries about 120,000 clones, around nine tenths of them seen once, and the ten largest clones take over 0.5%. Sequencing was done on a sample of CD4+ T cells from blood. The source of these receptors is a human donor in good health. Each CDR3 is given with its conserved first and last residue. Fields, in order: J gene, V gene, D gene, CDR3 protein. D genes are given only for firm matches.

TRBJ2-5 TRBV18 TRBD1 CASSPGQGPETQYF
TRBJ1-4 TRBV5-6 - CASSQGRPWEKLFF
TRBJ2-2 TRBV12-5 - CASGLVPDGRANTGELFF
TRBJ2-3 TRBV30 TRBD2 CAWTSGGVDTQYF
TRBJ2-3 TRBV11-3 TRBD2 CASSLGLAGGDTQYF
TRBJ2-5 TRBV2 TRBD2 CASSGRTRQETQYF
TRBJ1-3 TRBV5-4 - CASSLRQGGWNTIYF
TRBJ1-4 TRBV9 - CASSVAPDEKLFF
TRBJ2-7 TRBV6-5 - CASSYSSRGVDEQYF
TRBJ1-2 TRBV30 - CAWSSVINYGYTF
TRBJ1-1 TRBV19 - CASRPRGYTEAFF
TRBJ2-3 TRBV13 TRBD2 CASSKRAGGSTDTQYF
TRBJ1-3 TRBV7-8 - CASSLVNMGANTIYF
TRBJ1-6 TRBV6-1 - CASSDITGAHSPLHF
TRBJ2-5 TRBV7-6 TRBD2 CASRRTSGRYQETQYF
TRBJ1-6 TRBV7-9 - CASSAPSGFSPLHF
TRBJ2-5 TRBV5-4 TRBD2 CASSLGLAGGYQETQYF
TRBJ2-3 TRBV7-3 TRBD1 CASSLTGGYTDTQYF
TRBJ1-2 TRBV6-6 - CASSYSQTNFYGYTF
TRBJ2-2 TRBV7-6 - CASRLASWDGELFF
TRBJ1-5 TRBV6-1 - CASSEGATSLPQHF
TRBJ2-3 TRBV9 - CASSVGAPSTDTQYF
TRBJ1-4 TRBV18 - CASSPLNGVGEKLFF
TRBJ2-3 TRBV18 TRBD2 CASSPISGGAGDTQYF
TRBJ1-2 TRBV7-9 - CASSWRGMNYGYTF
TRBJ2-7 TRBV5-1 - CASSPGTPLYEQYF
TRBJ1-4 TRBV7-9 - CASSFGQGTNEKLFF
TRBJ1-2 TRBV5-5 - CASSTTGNSYGYTF
TRBJ2-5 TRBV11-2 - CASSLGMGETQYF
TRBJ2-1 TRBV5-3 - CARNNFSDSSYNEQFF
TRBJ2-7 TRBV6-5 TRBD1 CASSPRTGAEQYF
TRBJ2-7 TRBV5-5 - CASSLAGAPYEQYF
TRBJ1-2 TRBV5-1 TRBD1 CASSLAGQGNYGYTF
TRBJ1-5 TRBV6-6 TRBD1 CASSPGQGGHQPQHF
TRBJ1-1 TRBV5-1 TRBD1 CASSLAQGGTEAFF
TRBJ2-1 TRBV19 - CASSIRHNEQFF
TRBJ1-2 TRBV29-1 - CSVAVTTRDYGYTF
TRBJ1-2 TRBV6-5 - CASSYTHGGANYGYTF
TRBJ2-1 TRBV21-1 - CASSVGLGRDQYNEQFF
TRBJ1-1 TRBV11-3 - CASSASYRESNTEAFF
TRBJ2-7 TRBV7-6 - CASSLNRDRGEQYF
TRBJ2-5 TRBV6-1 - CASSTRGEETQYF
TRBJ2-1 TRBV7-2 - CASSGTYNEQFF
TRBJ2-3 TRBV4-2 - CASRPGYTQYF